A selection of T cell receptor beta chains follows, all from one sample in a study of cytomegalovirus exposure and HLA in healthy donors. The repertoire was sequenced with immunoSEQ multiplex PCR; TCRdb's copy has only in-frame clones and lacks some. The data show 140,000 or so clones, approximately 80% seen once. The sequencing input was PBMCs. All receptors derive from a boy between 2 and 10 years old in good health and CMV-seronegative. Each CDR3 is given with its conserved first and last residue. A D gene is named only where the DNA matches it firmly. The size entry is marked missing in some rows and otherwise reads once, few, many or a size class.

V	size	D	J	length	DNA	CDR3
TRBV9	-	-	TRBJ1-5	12	TGTGCCAGCAGCGTTTCAATCAAGCCCCAGCATTTT	CASSVSIKPQHF
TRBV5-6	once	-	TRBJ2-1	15	TGTGCCAGCAGCCCTACTAAACTCTCCTACAATGAGCAGTTCTTC	CASSPTKLSYNEQFF
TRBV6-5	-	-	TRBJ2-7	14	TGTGCCAGCATCAAAGGACAGTTTCCCTACGAGCAGTACTTC	CASIKGQFPYEQYF
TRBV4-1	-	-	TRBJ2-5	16	TGCGCCAGCAGCCAAGGGGGAGATGTGTTAGTAGAGACCCAGTACTTC	CASSQGGDVLVETQYF
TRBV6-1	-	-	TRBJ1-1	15	TGTGCCAGCAGACCCCGGTCCTCTTCGGGGACTGAAGCTTTCTTT	CASRPRSSSGTEAFF
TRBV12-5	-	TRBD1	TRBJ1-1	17	TGTGCTACCTTAGGAGAGGGGGCAATGTTCGTCCCTACTGAAGCTTTCTTT	CATLGEGAMFVPTEAFF
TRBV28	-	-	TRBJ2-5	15	TGTGCCAGCAGTCCGCCCGGCGGGCGAGGTGAGACCCAGTACTTC	CASSPPGGRGETQYF
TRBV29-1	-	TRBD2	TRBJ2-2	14	TGCAGCGTTGAAGGGCGGGAGCTTGCCGGGGAGCTGTTTTTT	CSVEGRELAGELFF
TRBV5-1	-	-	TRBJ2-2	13	TGCGCCAGCAGCTTGGAGGGAGCCGGGGAGCTGTTTTTT	CASSLEGAGELFF
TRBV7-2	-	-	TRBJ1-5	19	TGTGCCAGCAGCTTAGGCCACCTAGCACTAGGGGGTAGAAAACAGCCCCAGCATTTT	CASSLGHLALGGRKQPQHF
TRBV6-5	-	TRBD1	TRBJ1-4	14	TGTGCCAGCAGCCCGGACAGGCTTAGTGAAAAACTGTTTTTT	CASSPDRLSEKLFF
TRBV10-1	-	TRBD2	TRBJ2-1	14	TGCGCCAGCAGTGAGTCGCGAGCGGGAGTAGAGCAGTTCTTC	CASSESRAGVEQFF
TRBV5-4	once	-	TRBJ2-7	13	TGTGCCAGCAGCTCCGGACTGGGATACGAGCAGTACTTC	CASSSGLGYEQYF
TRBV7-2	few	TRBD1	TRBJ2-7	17	TGTGCCAGCAGCCCACGGACAGGGAAAATGAGGGGGGACGAGCAGTACTTC	CASSPRTGKMRGDEQYF
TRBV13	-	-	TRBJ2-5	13	TGTGCCAGCAGCTTAAGGCCCGGGGAGACCCAGTACTTC	CASSLRPGETQYF
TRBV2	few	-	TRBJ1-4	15	TGTGCCAGCAGTGTAGGATATGACAGCTTAGAAAAACTGTTTTTT	CASSVGYDSLEKLFF
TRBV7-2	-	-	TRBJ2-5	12	TGTGCCAGAAACTTGCGGGCGGGGACCCAGTACTTC	CARNLRAGTQYF
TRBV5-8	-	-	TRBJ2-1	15	TGTGCCGAATTACAGGGGACTAGCTCCTACAATGAGCAGTTCTTC	CAELQGTSSYNEQFF
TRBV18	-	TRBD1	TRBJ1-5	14	TGTGCCAGCTCACCCGGGACAGGCAATCAGCCCCAGCATTTT	CASSPGTGNQPQHF
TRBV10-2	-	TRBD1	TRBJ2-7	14	TGCGCCAGCATTTCGGGACAGGGAGGACACGAGCAGTACTTC	CASISGQGGHEQYF
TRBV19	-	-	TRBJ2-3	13	TGTGCCAGTAGTATAAGAGGGTGGGATACGCAGTATTTT	CASSIRGWDTQYF
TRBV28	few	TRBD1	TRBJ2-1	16	TGTGCCAGCAGAATCACAGGGGGCGTTTCCTACAATGAGCAGTTCTTC	CASRITGGVSYNEQFF
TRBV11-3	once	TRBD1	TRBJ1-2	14	TGTGCCAGCAGCCCGCACGGAAGGGGGCGTGGCTACACCTTC	CASSPHGRGRGYTF
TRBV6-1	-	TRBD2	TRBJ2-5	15	TGTGCCAGCAGTCCGTTACTAGCGGGAGACGAGACCCAGTACTTC	CASSPLLAGDETQYF
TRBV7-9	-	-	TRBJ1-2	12	TGTGCCAGCAGCCCAGGACAGCTTGTCTTAACCTTC	CASSPGQLVLTF
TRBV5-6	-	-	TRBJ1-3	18	TGTGCCAGTAGTATGGACATTTGGAGGGGATTCTCTGGAAACACCATATATTTT	CASSMDIWRGFSGNTIYF
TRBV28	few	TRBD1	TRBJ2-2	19	TGTGCCACCAGATTCTTAACCGTCCAGGGGGCCTTGAACACCGGGGAGCTGTTTTTT	CATRFLTVQGALNTGELFF
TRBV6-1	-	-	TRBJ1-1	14	TGTGCCAGCAGGGAGGGGACGCCGAACACTGAAGCTTTCTTT	CASREGTPNTEAFF
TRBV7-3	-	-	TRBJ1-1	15	TGTGCCAGCAGCTTAACGGGCAATATGAACACTGAAGCTTTCTTT	CASSLTGNMNTEAFF
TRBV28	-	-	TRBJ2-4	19	TGTGCCAGCCTAACCGAACGGTATCTAGCCGGATCCTCCAAAAACATTCAGTACTTC	CASLTERYLAGSSKNIQYF
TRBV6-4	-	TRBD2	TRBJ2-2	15	TGTGCCAGCAGTGACGGGACTAGCGGCACCGGGGAGCTGTTTTTT	CASSDGTSGTGELFF
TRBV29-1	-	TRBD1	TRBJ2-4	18	TGCAGCGTTGTGTGGGCGGACAGGGGGATGGCGGCCAAAAACATTCAGTACTTC	CSVVWADRGMAAKNIQYF
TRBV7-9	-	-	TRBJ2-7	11	TGTTCCAGCAGCCCCGGGTACGAGCAGTACTTC	CSSSPGYEQYF
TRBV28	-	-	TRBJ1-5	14	TGTGCCAGCAGTTTATTCCAGGCTTTATCGCCCCAGCATTTT	CASSLFQALSPQHF
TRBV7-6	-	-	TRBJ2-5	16	TGTGCCAGCAGCTTAGGACTAGGAGGGTACCAAGAGACCCAGTACTTC	CASSLGLGGYQETQYF
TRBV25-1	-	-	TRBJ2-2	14	TGTGCCAGCAGTGCACAGGGCGAGACCGGGGAGCTGTTTTTT	CASSAQGETGELFF
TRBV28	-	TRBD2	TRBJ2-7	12	TGTGCCAGCAGTCTAGCGGGTAATGAGCAGTACTTC	CASSLAGNEQYF
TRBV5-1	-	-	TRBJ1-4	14	TGCGCCAGCAGCCCGGGATCAACTAATGAAAAACTGTTTTTT	CASSPGSTNEKLFF
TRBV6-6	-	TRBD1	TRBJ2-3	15	TGTGCCAGCAGTTACTCGGACAGGGTGTTAGATACGCAGTATTTT	CASSYSDRVLDTQYF
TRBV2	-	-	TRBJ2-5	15	TGTGCCAGCAGTGAAGCCTCAGGGATCCAAGAGACCCAGTACTTC	CASSEASGIQETQYF
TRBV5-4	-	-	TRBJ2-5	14	TGTGCCAGCAGCTCGCGAGGCGTCCAAGAGACCCAGTACTTC	CASSSRGVQETQYF
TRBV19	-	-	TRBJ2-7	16	TGTGCCAGTAGTGGGGTGCGAACAGCCGGGAACTACGAGCAGTACTTC	CASSGVRTAGNYEQYF
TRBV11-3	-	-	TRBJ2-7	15	TGTGCCAGCAGCTTAGGAAGGACAAATTCTTACGAGCAGTACTTC	CASSLGRTNSYEQYF